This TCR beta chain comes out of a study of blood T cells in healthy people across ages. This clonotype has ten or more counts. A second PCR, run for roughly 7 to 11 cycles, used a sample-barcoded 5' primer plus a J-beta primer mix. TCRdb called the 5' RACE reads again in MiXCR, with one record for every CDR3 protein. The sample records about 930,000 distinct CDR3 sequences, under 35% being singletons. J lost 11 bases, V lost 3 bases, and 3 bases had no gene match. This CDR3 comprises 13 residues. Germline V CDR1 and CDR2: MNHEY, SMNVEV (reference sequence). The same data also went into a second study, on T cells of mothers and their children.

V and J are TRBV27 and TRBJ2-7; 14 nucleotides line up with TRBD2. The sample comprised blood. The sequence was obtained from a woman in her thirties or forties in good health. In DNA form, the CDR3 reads TGTGCCAGCAGTTTGGGACTAGCGGGGGTGAAGTACTTC. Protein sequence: CASSLGLAGVKYF.